The 2 T cell receptor beta chains below were found in one sample sequenced in a study of T cell repertoires and HLA-DP antigens (dated by TCRdb to the late 2010s). Their antigen targets remain unknown. Libraries came from the immunoSEQ multiplex PCR assay. Sourced from immuneACCESS, this table was stored by TCRdb with only in-frame sequences that have V and J called. A share of the clones is absent; for the studies checked, an unresolved V gene accounts for under half, and the remainder has no known explanation. Within this sample are over 60,000 clones, with roughly 75% of them counted one time only. The top ten clones comprise 1.5% to 2% of the sample. The sequencing sample was made of CD4+ T cells from PBMCs. The receptors come from a man aged 55-75 years in good health and CMV-seronegative.

The rearrangement joins TRBV7-8 to TRBJ1-4, with TRBD1 as a possible D gene (6 bases). This CDR3 has 15 amino acids. Deletions cut 0 bases from V and 7 bases from J, with 12 bases between. The V gene's germline CDR1 is SGHVS and CDR2 FQNEAQ. CDR3 sequence: CASSLAEGDTEKLFF. CDR3 nucleotides: TGTGCCAGCAGCTTAGCGGAGGGGGATACTGAAAAACTGTTTTTT.

The rearrangement links TRBV4-2 to TRBJ2-7, with D hard to call. Trimming left V 3 bases short and J 4 bases short, with 19 bases between. The CDR3 extends over 16 amino acids. Germline lookup yields CDR1 LGHNA and CDR2 YNFKEQ. The CDR3 bases are TGTGCCAGCAGCCAGGCGATTGGATTTTCCGCATACGAGCAGTACTTC. This codes for CASSQAIGFSAYEQYF.